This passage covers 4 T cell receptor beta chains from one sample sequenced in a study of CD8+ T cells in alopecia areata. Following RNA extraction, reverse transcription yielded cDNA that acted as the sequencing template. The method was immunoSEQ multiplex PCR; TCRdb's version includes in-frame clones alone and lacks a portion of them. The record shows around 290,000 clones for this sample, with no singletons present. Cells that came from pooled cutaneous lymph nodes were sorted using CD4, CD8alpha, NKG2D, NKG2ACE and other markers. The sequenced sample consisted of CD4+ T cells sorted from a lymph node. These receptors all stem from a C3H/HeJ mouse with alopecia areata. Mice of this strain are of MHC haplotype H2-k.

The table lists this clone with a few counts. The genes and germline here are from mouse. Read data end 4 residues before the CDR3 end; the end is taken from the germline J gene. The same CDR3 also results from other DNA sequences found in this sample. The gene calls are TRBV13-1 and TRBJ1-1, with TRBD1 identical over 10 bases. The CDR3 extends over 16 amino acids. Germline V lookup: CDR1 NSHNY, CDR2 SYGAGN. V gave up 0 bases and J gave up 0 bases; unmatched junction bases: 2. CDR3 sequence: CASSDGGQGANTEVFF. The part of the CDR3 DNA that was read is TGTGCCAGCAGTGATGGAGGACAGGGGGCAAACACA.

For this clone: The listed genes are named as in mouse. Partial CDR3 DNA: TGTGCTAGCAGTAGAGATAAATACAGCAATTCGCCC. It specifies CASSRDKYSNSP. The whole CDR3 protein is CASSRDKYSNSPLYF. The J gene is TRBJ1-6, the V gene TRBV17, with D uncertain. The CDR3 end falls 3 residues outside the read, so it is completed with the germline J gene. TRBJ1-6 is an open reading frame, and its role is uncertain. With 0 bases removed from V and 7 bases from J, the gap between germline ends came to 10 bases. Germline CDR1 and CDR2: MNHDT and YYDKIL. The length of the CDR3 is 15 residues.

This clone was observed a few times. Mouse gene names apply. This chain's CDR3 is CASSRGGAAWDTQYF. The DNA read from the CDR3 is TGTGCTAGCAGTAGGGGGGGGGCGGCGTGGGAC. The rearrangement joins TRBV17 to TRBJ2-5; 8 bases match TRBD2. The read gets to within 4 residues of the CDR3 end, and the germline J gene fills in the rest. The CDR3 totals 15 residues. Per the germline V gene, CDR1 is MNHDT and CDR2 is YYDKIL.

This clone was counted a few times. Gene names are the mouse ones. CDR3 protein: CAWSRDSDYTF. The covered CDR3 bases are TGTGCCTGGAGCAGGGACTCC. J is TRBJ1-2 and V is TRBV31; maybe TRBD1 (5 bases). The CDR3 end falls 4 residues outside the read, so it is completed with the germline J gene. With 3 bases removed from V and 3 bases from J, the gap between germline ends came to 5 bases. CDR1 is GKSSPN, CDR2 SITVG, per germline. This CDR3 spans 11 amino acids.